This T cell receptor (beta chain) was captured by sequencing in a study of control samples from healthy donors and cancer patients. V was pared by 5 bases and J by 5 bases, with 12 bases of the junction left unmatched. Looked up from germline, CDR1 is SGHAT and CDR2 is FQNNGV. The CDR3 runs to 16 residues. Assay used: immunoSEQ multiplex PCR; TCRdb lists only in-frame clones, some missing. Of 150,000 to 200,000 clones listed, roughly 89% are singletons. The rearrangement uses TRBV11-2 and TRBJ2-7; the match to TRBD2 covers 10 bases. The sequence was obtained from a woman in her twenties or thirties in good health. Sequences were obtained from blood. The CDR3 DNA reads as TGTGCCAGCAGCACCCCTAGCGGGGGCTTCGTCGACGAGCAGTACTTC. This gives the protein CASSTPSGGFVDEQYF.